These T cell receptor beta chains were read from a single sample in a study of human T cells and chemical hapten exposure. MiXCR, run by TCRdb on the RACE reads, gives a single entry per CDR3 protein. The sample yields about 55,000 distinct CDR3 sequences, around a tenth seen once. The sample here was whole blood, taken in connection with sensitization to the hapten diphenylcyclopropenone (DPC). The receptors here all came from a woman in her 30s with alopecia areata. Some clones in this sample may be carry-over from other donors' samples. The CDR3 runs from the conserved cysteine through the conserved F or W. The D gene is left open where the match is weak. Clone size appears in some rows only: once, few, many, or a class for an expanded clone.

few | TRBJ1-2 | TRBV20-1 | - | CSARDFGYQQGYTF | TGCAGTGCTAGAGATTTCGGCTACCAACAAGGCTACACCTTC
many | TRBJ2-7 | TRBV6-2/TRBV6-3 | - | CASRVQVGYEQYF | TGTGCCAGCAGAGTTCAGGTAGGGTACGAGCAGTACTTC
- | TRBJ1-5 | TRBV28 | - | CASSFLRAPQPQHF | TGTGCCAGCAGTTTTCTGAGGGCACCCCAGCCCCAGCATTTT
many | TRBJ1-1 | TRBV3-1 | - | CASSQAINTEAFF | TGTGCCAGCAGCCAGGCTATTAACACTGAAGCTTTCTTT
many | TRBJ1-1 | TRBV7-3 | - | CASSLTRTGSEAFF | TGTGCCAGCAGCCTAACCCGTACAGGGTCGGAAGCTTTCTTT
- | TRBJ1-5 | TRBV19 | TRBD1 | CASSMSQGAWQPQHF | TGTGCCAGTAGTATGTCACAGGGGGCCTGGCAGCCCCAGCATTTT
few | TRBJ1-2 | TRBV18 | TRBD1 | CASSPSGTGEANYGYTF | TGTGCCAGCTCACCATCCGGGACAGGGGAGGCTAACTATGGCTACACCTTC
many | TRBJ1-2 | TRBV20-1 | - | CSASGGRGVSVGYTF | TGCAGTGCTAGTGGGGGGCGGGGCGTAAGCGTTGGCTACACCTTC
few | TRBJ1-1 | TRBV27 | - | CASSLSRQAFEAFF | TGTGCCAGCAGTTTATCGCGACAAGCCTTCGAAGCTTTCTTT
few | TRBJ1-5 | TRBV2 | - | CASTGQFGNQPQHF | TGTGCCAGCACAGGACAGTTTGGCAATCAGCCCCAGCATTTT
few | TRBJ1-6 | TRBV5-1 | - | CASSLWGQGLGSPLHF | TGCGCCAGCAGCTTGTGGGGGCAGGGGCTTGGTTCACCCCTCCACTTT
few | TRBJ2-3 | TRBV14 | TRBD2 | CASSQITGLLLDTQYF | TGTGCCAGCAGCCAGATAACGGGACTACTTTTGGATACGCAGTATTTT
few | TRBJ2-7 | TRBV29-1 | - | CSVGGPERYEQYF | TGCAGCGTTGGGGGGCCGGAGAGGTACGAGCAGTACTTC
few | TRBJ2-3 | TRBV6-2/TRBV6-3 | - | CASSYITDTQYF | TGTGCCAGCAGTTACATCACAGATACGCAGTATTTT
- | TRBJ2-1 | TRBV13 | TRBD2 | CASRLAGAPYNEQFF | TGTGCCAGCAGACTAGCGGGGGCGCCTTACAATGAGCAGTTCTTC
few | TRBJ2-2 | TRBV12-3/TRBV12-4 | - | CASCRGASGTGELFF | TGTGCCAGCTGCCGGGGGGCTTCGGGCACCGGGGAGCTGTTTTTT
many | TRBJ2-1 | TRBV3-1 | - | CASSQDRVGQNYNEQFF | TGTGCCAGCAGCCAAGATCGGGTGGGGCAAAACTACAATGAGCAGTTCTTC
many | TRBJ1-1 | TRBV6-2/TRBV6-3 | - | CASLYRVVRSEAFF | TGTGCCAGTCTTTACAGGGTTGTGAGGAGTGAAGCTTTCTTT
few | TRBJ2-3 | TRBV9 | TRBD2 | CASSARGTSGMDTQYF | TGTGCCAGCAGCGCGAGGGGGACTAGCGGTATGGATACGCAGTATTTT
few | TRBJ1-1 | TRBV27 | - | CARIIRAKIGAFF | TGTGCCAGGATAATCCGGGCAAAAATTGGGGCTTTCTTT
many | TRBJ1-6 | TRBV5-1 | - | CASSLDGGVSPLHF | TGCGCCAGCAGCTTGGATGGGGGGGTCTCACCCCTCCACTTT
- | TRBJ2-1 | TRBV2 | - | CASSTYNEQFF | TGTGCCAGCTCTACCTACAATGAGCAGTTCTTC
few | TRBJ2-2 | TRBV7-9 | TRBD2 | CASSSSGVTNTGELFF | TGTGCCAGCAGTTCTAGCGGGGTTACGAACACCGGGGAGCTGTTTTTT
many | TRBJ2-7 | TRBV2 | - | CASRADFSSYEQYF | TGTGCCAGTCGGGCCGACTTCAGCTCCTACGAGCAGTACTTC
few | TRBJ2-5 | TRBV20-1 | - | CSALPPQETQYF | TGCAGTGCTCTCCCCCCCCAAGAGACCCAGTACTTC
- | TRBJ2-3 | TRBV12-3/TRBV12-4 | TRBD2 | CASSFLAGERTDTQYF | TGTGCCAGCAGTTTCCTAGCGGGGGAACGTACAGATACGCAGTATTTT
many | TRBJ1-1 | TRBV29-1 | - | CSVVRQLNTEAFF | TGCAGCGTTGTTAGGCAATTGAACACTGAAGCTTTCTTT
few | TRBJ2-7 | TRBV6-1 | - | CASSEARTGSYEQYF | TGTGCCAGCAGTGAAGCGCGAACAGGCTCCTACGAGCAGTACTTC
- | TRBJ1-5 | TRBV7-6 | TRBD1 | CASPQCVSVTGQGADQPQHF | TGTGCCAGCCCCCAGTGTGTGTCCGTGACCGGACAGGGGGCAGATCAGCCCCAGCATTTT
many | TRBJ1-1 | TRBV5-1 | - | CASSNRENTEAFF | TGCGCCAGCAGCAACAGGGAGAACACTGAAGCTTTCTTT
- | TRBJ1-1 | TRBV30 | TRBD1 | CAWSVQGDTEAFF | TGTGCCTGGAGTGTACAGGGGGACACTGAAGCTTTCTTT
few | TRBJ1-1 | TRBV4-2 | - | CASSPGGGLDTEAFF | TGTGCCAGCAGCCCCGGCGGGGGTTTGGACACTGAAGCTTTCTTT
many | TRBJ1-5 | TRBV29-1 | - | CSVALALNQPQHF | TGCAGCGTTGCGTTGGCCCTAAATCAGCCCCAGCATTTT
- | TRBJ2-3 | TRBV28 | TRBD2 | CASRGLAGGLDTQYF | TGTGCCAGCAGAGGACTAGCGGGGGGTCTAGATACGCAGTATTTT
many | TRBJ1-6 | TRBV29-1 | TRBD1 | CSVRTGGVANSPLHF | TGCAGCGTTAGGACAGGCGGGGTGGCTAATTCACCCCTCCACTTT
few | TRBJ1-1 | TRBV14 | - | CASSPRGVEGTEAFF | TGTGCCAGCAGCCCTAGGGGGGTAGAAGGAACTGAAGCTTTCTTT
- | TRBJ2-4 | TRBV28 | - | CASSYVGLDIQYF | TGTGCCAGCAGTTACGTGGGGCTAGACATTCAGTACTTC
few | TRBJ1-5 | TRBV20-1 | TRBD1 | CSARDYRDSLSNQPQHF | TGCAGTGCTAGAGATTATAGGGACAGCCTGAGCAATCAGCCCCAGCATTTT
- | TRBJ2-3 | TRBV6-2/TRBV6-3 | - | CASSLLTYTDTQYF | TGTGCCAGCAGCCTATTGACTTACACAGATACGCAGTATTTT
- | TRBJ1-5 | TRBV4-1 | - | CASSQEPHQTGQPQHF | TGCGCCAGCAGCCAAGAACCACACCAAACGGGGCAGCCCCAGCATTTT
few | TRBJ2-3 | TRBV7-9 | - | CASSLRLWGADTQYF | TGTGCCAGCAGCTTAAGACTTTGGGGCGCAGATACGCAGTATTTT
- | TRBJ2-3 | TRBV27 | - | CASSFPGSTDTQYF | TGTGCCAGCAGTTTCCCGGGGTCCACAGATACGCAGTATTTT